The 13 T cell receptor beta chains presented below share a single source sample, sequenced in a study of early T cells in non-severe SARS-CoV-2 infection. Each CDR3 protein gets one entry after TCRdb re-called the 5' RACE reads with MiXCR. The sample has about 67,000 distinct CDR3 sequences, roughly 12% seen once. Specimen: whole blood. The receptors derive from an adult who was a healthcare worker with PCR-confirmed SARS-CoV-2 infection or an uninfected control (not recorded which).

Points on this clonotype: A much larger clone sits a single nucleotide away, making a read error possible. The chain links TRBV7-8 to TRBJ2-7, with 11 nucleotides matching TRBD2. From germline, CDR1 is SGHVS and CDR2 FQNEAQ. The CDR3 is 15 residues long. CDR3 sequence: CASSLAGGRTYQQYF. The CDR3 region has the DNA TGTGCCAGCAGCCTAGCGGGAGGCCGAACCTACCAGCAGTACTTC.

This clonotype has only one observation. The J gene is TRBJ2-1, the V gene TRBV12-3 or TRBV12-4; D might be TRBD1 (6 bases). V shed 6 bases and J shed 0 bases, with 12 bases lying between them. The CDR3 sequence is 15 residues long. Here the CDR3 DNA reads TGTGCCAGCAGGACCCGGGACAACTCCTACAATGAGCAGTTCTTC. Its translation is CASRTRDNSYNEQFF.

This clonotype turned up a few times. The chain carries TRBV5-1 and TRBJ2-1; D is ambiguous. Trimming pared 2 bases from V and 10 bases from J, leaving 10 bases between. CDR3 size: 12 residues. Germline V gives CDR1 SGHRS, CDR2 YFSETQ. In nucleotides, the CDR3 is TGCGCCAGCAGCTTACGGCTAGGGGAGCAGTTCTTC. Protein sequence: CASSLRLGEQFF.

CDR3 in amino acids: CSALPERKSTDTQYF. CDR3 nucleotides: TGCAGCGCTCTACCTGAGCGGAAGAGCACAGATACGCAGTATTTT. V usage is TRBV29-1 and J usage is TRBJ2-3; the D gene is possibly TRBD2 (5 bases). The V and J ends lost 7 bases and 0 bases respectively, with 17 bases between them. CDR3 length equals 15 residues. The V gene's germline CDR1 is SQVTM and CDR2 ANQGSEA.

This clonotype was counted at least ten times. In DNA, the CDR3 is TGTGCCAGCAGGACCGGGTTTGACAATTCACCCCTCCACTTT. It codes for CASRTGFDNSPLHF. This chain links TRBV7-2 with TRBJ1-6, with no clear D. The CDR3 contains 14 residues. Germline V lookup: CDR1 SGHTA, CDR2 FQGNSA. V lost 6 bases to trimming and J lost 7 bases, with 13 bases between them.

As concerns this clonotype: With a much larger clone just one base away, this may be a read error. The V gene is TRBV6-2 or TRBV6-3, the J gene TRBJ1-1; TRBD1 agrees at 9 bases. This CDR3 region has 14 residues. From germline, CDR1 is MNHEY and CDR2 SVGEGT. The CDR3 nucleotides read TGTGCCGGCAGTTACCCCGGACAGGGGACTGAAGCTTTCTTT. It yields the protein CAGSYPGQGTEAFF.

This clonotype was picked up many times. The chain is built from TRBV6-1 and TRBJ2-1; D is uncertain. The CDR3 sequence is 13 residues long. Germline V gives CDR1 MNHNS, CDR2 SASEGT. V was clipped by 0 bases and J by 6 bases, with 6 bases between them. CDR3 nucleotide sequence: TGTGCCAGCAGTGAAGCGGAGATCAATGAGCAGTTCTTC. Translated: CASSEAEINEQFF.

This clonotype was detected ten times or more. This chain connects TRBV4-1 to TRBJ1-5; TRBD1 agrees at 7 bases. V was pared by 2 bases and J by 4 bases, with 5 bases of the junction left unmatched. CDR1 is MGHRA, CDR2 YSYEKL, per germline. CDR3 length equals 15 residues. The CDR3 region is CASSQTGEGNQPQHF. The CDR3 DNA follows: TGCGCCAGCAGCCAAACAGGGGAGGGAAATCAGCCCCAGCATTTT.

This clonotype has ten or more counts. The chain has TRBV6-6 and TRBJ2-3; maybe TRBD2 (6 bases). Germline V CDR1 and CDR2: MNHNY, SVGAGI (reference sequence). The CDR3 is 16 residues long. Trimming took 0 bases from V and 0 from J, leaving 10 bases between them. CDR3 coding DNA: TGTGCCAGCAGTTACTCGTTGGGACTGAGCACAGATACGCAGTATTTT. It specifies CASSYSLGLSTDTQYF.

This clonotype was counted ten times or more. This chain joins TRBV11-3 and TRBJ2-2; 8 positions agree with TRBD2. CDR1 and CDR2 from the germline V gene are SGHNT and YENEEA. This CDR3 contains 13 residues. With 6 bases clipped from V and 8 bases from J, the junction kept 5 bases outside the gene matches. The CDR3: CASSASGSGELFF. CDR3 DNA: TGTGCCAGCAGTGCAAGCGGGAGTGGGGAGCTGTTTTTT.

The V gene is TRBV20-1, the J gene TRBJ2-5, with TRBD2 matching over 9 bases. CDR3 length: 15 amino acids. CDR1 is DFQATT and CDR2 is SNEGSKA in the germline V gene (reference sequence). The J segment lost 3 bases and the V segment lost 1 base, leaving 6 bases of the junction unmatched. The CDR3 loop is CSARGASGIEETQYF. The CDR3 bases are TGCAGTGCTAGAGGGGCTAGCGGGATTGAAGAGACCCAGTACTTC.

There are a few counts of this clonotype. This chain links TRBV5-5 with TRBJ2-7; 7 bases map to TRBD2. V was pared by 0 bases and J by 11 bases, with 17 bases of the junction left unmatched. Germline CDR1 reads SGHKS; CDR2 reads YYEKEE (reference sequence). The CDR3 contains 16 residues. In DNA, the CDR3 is TGTGCCAGCAGCTTGGATTCCTATGGGAGGGCCGAGAAAGAGTACTTC. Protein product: CASSLDSYGRAEKEYF.

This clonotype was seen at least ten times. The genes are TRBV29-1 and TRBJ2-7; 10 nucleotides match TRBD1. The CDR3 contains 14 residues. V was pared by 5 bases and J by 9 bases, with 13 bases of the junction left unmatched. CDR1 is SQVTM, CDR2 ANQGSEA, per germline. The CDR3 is CSVTTGGLPFTQYF. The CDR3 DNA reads TGCAGCGTTACGACAGGGGGCCTTCCCTTCACGCAGTACTTC.